The rows below give T cell receptor beta chains drawn from one sample of a study of blood T cell repertoires in COVID-19. Sequenced by immunoSEQ multiplex PCR; TCRdb stores in-frame clones only, minus some. Of hundreds of thousands of clones listed, over 85% are singletons. Sequences were obtained from peripheral blood. The receptor set was obtained from a woman aged 25 to 39 with COVID-19, enrolled during active disease. CDR3s include the opening cysteine and the closing phenylalanine or tryptophan. The order of the fields is V gene, J gene, D gene, clone size, CDR3 protein, CDR3 DNA. A D gene is named only where the DNA matches it firmly. Size tells how often a clone was seen (once, few, many) or the class of an expanded clone, and some rows leave it out.

v_call: TRBV19; j_call: TRBJ1-5; d_call: -; clone_size: -; cdr3_aa: CASSIVAVADSNQPQHF; cdr3_nt: TGTGCCAGTAGTATAGTCGCCGTGGCCGATAGCAATCAGCCCCAGCATTTT
v_call: TRBV29-1; j_call: TRBJ1-2; d_call: -; clone_size: -; cdr3_aa: CSVLLTEGYTF; cdr3_nt: TGCAGCGTCCTACTGACGGAGGGCTACACCTTC
v_call: TRBV9; j_call: TRBJ1-4; d_call: -; clone_size: -; cdr3_aa: CASSAGDLIGEKLFF; cdr3_nt: TGTGCCAGCAGCGCCGGAGACCTTATCGGTGAAAAACTGTTTTTT
v_call: TRBV7-8; j_call: TRBJ1-5; d_call: TRBD1; clone_size: -; cdr3_aa: CASSRTGGGQPQHF; cdr3_nt: TGTGCCAGCAGCCGGACAGGGGGTGGGCAGCCCCAGCATTTT
v_call: TRBV4-1; j_call: TRBJ1-5; d_call: -; clone_size: -; cdr3_aa: CASSQEGWAGHQPQHF; cdr3_nt: TGCGCCAGCAGCCAAGAAGGGTGGGCAGGGCATCAGCCCCAGCATTTT
v_call: TRBV10-3; j_call: TRBJ2-7; d_call: TRBD2; clone_size: -; cdr3_aa: CAIGLVAGLDEQYF; cdr3_nt: TGTGCCATCGGTTTAGTAGCGGGGTTGGACGAGCAGTACTTC
v_call: TRBV6-1; j_call: TRBJ1-2; d_call: TRBD1; clone_size: few; cdr3_aa: CASSDGGTVYGYTF; cdr3_nt: TGTGCCAGCAGTGACGGAGGGACAGTCTATGGCTACACCTTC
v_call: TRBV28; j_call: TRBJ2-7; d_call: -; clone_size: -; cdr3_aa: CASSLRQASSEQYF; cdr3_nt: TGTGCCAGCAGTTTACGGCAGGCGTCAAGCGAGCAGTACTTC
v_call: TRBV5-4; j_call: TRBJ1-6; d_call: -; clone_size: -; cdr3_aa: CASSLVTGNNSPLHF; cdr3_nt: TGTGCCAGCAGCCTCGTCACAGGGAACAATTCACCCCTCCACTTT
v_call: TRBV11-1; j_call: TRBJ2-5; d_call: TRBD1; clone_size: -; cdr3_aa: CASSSDRGDGETQYF; cdr3_nt: TGTGCCAGCAGCTCTGACAGGGGAGATGGGGAGACCCAGTACTTC
v_call: TRBV4-1; j_call: TRBJ2-4; d_call: -; clone_size: -; cdr3_aa: CASRESTAKNIQYF; cdr3_nt: TGCGCCAGCAGAGAATCGACAGCAAAAAACATTCAGTACTTC
v_call: TRBV19; j_call: TRBJ1-2; d_call: TRBD1; clone_size: -; cdr3_aa: CASSFSGQGALGYTF; cdr3_nt: TGTGCCAGTAGCTTCTCGGGACAGGGGGCTTTGGGCTACACCTTC
v_call: TRBV13; j_call: TRBJ2-7; d_call: TRBD1; clone_size: -; cdr3_aa: CATRQGAFYEQYF; cdr3_nt: TGTGCCACCAGACAGGGAGCCTTCTACGAGCAGTACTTC
v_call: TRBV29-1; j_call: TRBJ2-7; d_call: TRBD2; clone_size: -; cdr3_aa: CSVEFSGGGWEQYF; cdr3_nt: TGCAGCGTTGAGTTTAGCGGGGGGGGATGGGAGCAGTACTTC
v_call: TRBV2; j_call: TRBJ1-4; d_call: TRBD1; clone_size: -; cdr3_aa: CASSGGQGEKLFF; cdr3_nt: TGTGCCAGCAGTGGTGGACAGGGGGAAAAACTGTTTTTT
v_call: TRBV25-1; j_call: TRBJ1-6; d_call: -; clone_size: -; cdr3_aa: CASSSFGGSNSPLHF; cdr3_nt: TGTGCCAGCAGTTCCTTCGGGGGGTCGAATTCACCCCTCCACTTT
v_call: TRBV5-5; j_call: TRBJ1-1; d_call: -; clone_size: -; cdr3_aa: CASSLLLTLAVPEAFF; cdr3_nt: TGTGCCAGCAGCTTACTATTAACTTTGGCCGTGCCTGAAGCTTTCTTT
v_call: TRBV29-1; j_call: TRBJ2-2; d_call: TRBD2; clone_size: -; cdr3_aa: CSASLGGFTGELFF; cdr3_nt: TGCAGCGCCTCCCTGGGGGGGTTCACCGGGGAGCTGTTTTTT
v_call: TRBV12-5; j_call: TRBJ2-2; d_call: TRBD2; clone_size: -; cdr3_aa: CASGLPGLERGTLNTGELFF; cdr3_nt: TGTGCTAGTGGATTGCCCGGTCTGGAGCGGGGGACCCTTAACACCGGGGAGCTGTTTTTT
v_call: TRBV7-8; j_call: TRBJ2-1; d_call: -; clone_size: -; cdr3_aa: CASSSIRVRGPSNNEQFF; cdr3_nt: TGTGCCAGCAGCTCTATTCGGGTCAGGGGTCCTTCAAACAATGAGCAGTTCTTC
v_call: TRBV19; j_call: TRBJ1-2; d_call: TRBD1; clone_size: few; cdr3_aa: CASSIGGQGVRGYTF; cdr3_nt: TGTGCCAGTAGTATTGGGGGACAGGGGGTAAGAGGCTACACCTTC
v_call: TRBV4-2; j_call: TRBJ1-5; d_call: -; clone_size: -; cdr3_aa: CASSQVFSRIPSNQPQHF; cdr3_nt: TGTGCCAGCAGCCAAGTATTTTCGAGAATACCTAGCAATCAGCCCCAGCATTTT
v_call: TRBV19; j_call: TRBJ1-1; d_call: TRBD1; clone_size: -; cdr3_aa: CASSMRGQGTEAFF; cdr3_nt: TGTGCCAGTAGTATGAGGGGGCAGGGGACTGAAGCTTTCTTT
v_call: TRBV28; j_call: TRBJ1-2; d_call: -; clone_size: -; cdr3_aa: CASSLGQRNYGYTF; cdr3_nt: TGTGCCAGCAGTTTAGGGCAGCGGAACTATGGCTACACCTTC
v_call: TRBV19; j_call: TRBJ2-1; d_call: TRBD1; clone_size: -; cdr3_aa: CASSIGTGVNEQFF; cdr3_nt: TGTGCCAGTAGTATCGGGACAGGGGTCAATGAGCAGTTCTTC
v_call: TRBV4-1; j_call: TRBJ2-1; d_call: TRBD2; clone_size: once; cdr3_aa: CASSQVASGGAVIHNEQFF; cdr3_nt: TGCGCCAGCAGCCAAGTCGCTAGCGGGGGGGCGGTTATCCACAATGAGCAGTTCTTC
v_call: TRBV28; j_call: TRBJ1-1; d_call: -; clone_size: -; cdr3_aa: CASSRGPEAFF; cdr3_nt: TGTGCCAGCAGTAGAGGGCCAGAAGCTTTCTTT
v_call: TRBV15; j_call: TRBJ2-2; d_call: TRBD2; clone_size: -; cdr3_aa: CATSGEGRSGELFF; cdr3_nt: TGTGCCACCAGCGGGGAGGGGCGGTCCGGGGAGCTGTTTTTT
v_call: TRBV27; j_call: TRBJ1-5; d_call: -; clone_size: -; cdr3_aa: CASSLYLLTAYSNQPQHF; cdr3_nt: TGTGCCAGCAGTTTATACCTTCTGACAGCTTATAGCAATCAGCCCCAGCATTTT
v_call: TRBV6-5; j_call: TRBJ1-2; d_call: -; clone_size: few; cdr3_aa: CASKRDGRGYGYTF; cdr3_nt: TGTGCCAGCAAAAGGGACGGCAGGGGCTATGGCTACACCTTC
v_call: TRBV19; j_call: TRBJ1-4; d_call: -; clone_size: -; cdr3_aa: CASSIRGEGAWNEKLFF; cdr3_nt: TGTGCCAGTAGTATCCGGGGGGAGGGAGCTTGGAATGAAAAACTGTTTTTT
v_call: TRBV11-2; j_call: TRBJ2-7; d_call: TRBD1; clone_size: -; cdr3_aa: CASSLAGQPYEQYF; cdr3_nt: TGTGCCAGCAGCTTAGCGGGACAGCCCTACGAGCAGTACTTC
v_call: TRBV19; j_call: TRBJ1-5; d_call: -; clone_size: -; cdr3_aa: CASSRQGGNQPQHF; cdr3_nt: TGTGCCAGTAGTCGGCAGGGAGGGAATCAGCCCCAGCATTTT
v_call: TRBV19; j_call: TRBJ2-1; d_call: TRBD2; clone_size: -; cdr3_aa: CASSLTGGIYNEQFF; cdr3_nt: TGTGCCAGTAGTCTGACGGGGGGTATCTACAATGAGCAGTTCTTC
v_call: TRBV7-9; j_call: TRBJ2-5; d_call: -; clone_size: -; cdr3_aa: CASSFLQETQYF; cdr3_nt: TGTGCCAGCAGCTTTCTCCAAGAGACCCAGTACTTC
v_call: TRBV5-1; j_call: TRBJ1-4; d_call: TRBD1; clone_size: once; cdr3_aa: CASSQTGLLATNEKLFF; cdr3_nt: TGCGCCAGCAGCCAGACAGGGCTGCTAGCAACTAATGAAAAACTGTTTTTT
v_call: TRBV19; j_call: TRBJ1-1; d_call: -; clone_size: -; cdr3_aa: CASSPQGGNTEAFF; cdr3_nt: TGTGCCAGTAGCCCTCAGGGCGGGAACACTGAAGCTTTCTTT
v_call: TRBV5-1; j_call: TRBJ1-2; d_call: TRBD1; clone_size: -; cdr3_aa: CASSPRQGSYGYTF; cdr3_nt: TGCGCCAGCAGCCCCCGACAGGGGTCCTATGGCTACACCTTC
v_call: TRBV6-6; j_call: TRBJ1-5; d_call: TRBD1; clone_size: -; cdr3_aa: CASSYTDREGNQPQHF; cdr3_nt: TGTGCCAGCAGTTACACGGACAGGGAGGGCAATCAGCCCCAGCATTTT
v_call: TRBV10-2; j_call: TRBJ1-5; d_call: -; clone_size: -; cdr3_aa: CASSDRNSNQPQHF; cdr3_nt: TGCGCCAGCAGTGACAGGAATAGCAATCAGCCCCAGCATTTT
v_call: TRBV14; j_call: TRBJ1-5; d_call: -; clone_size: -; cdr3_aa: CASSQTPSDRWNQPQHF; cdr3_nt: TGTGCCAGCAGCCAAACCCCCTCCGACAGATGGAATCAGCCCCAGCATTTT
v_call: TRBV19; j_call: TRBJ1-4; d_call: -; clone_size: once; cdr3_aa: CASSLSRGEKLFF; cdr3_nt: TGTGCCAGTAGTTTGTCCAGGGGTGAAAAACTGTTTTTT
v_call: TRBV27; j_call: TRBJ2-7; d_call: -; clone_size: -; cdr3_aa: CASSLSGGEGYYEQYF; cdr3_nt: TGTGCCAGCAGTTTATCCGGGGGAGAAGGGTACTACGAGCAGTACTTC
v_call: TRBV4-2; j_call: TRBJ2-5; d_call: TRBD2; clone_size: -; cdr3_aa: CASSEGLALNQETQYF; cdr3_nt: TGTGCCAGCAGCGAAGGACTAGCGTTAAACCAAGAGACCCAGTACTTC
v_call: TRBV12-3/TRBV12-4; j_call: TRBJ1-1; d_call: TRBD1; clone_size: -; cdr3_aa: CASFWTGITEAFF; cdr3_nt: TGTGCCAGCTTCTGGACAGGGATAACTGAAGCTTTCTTT
v_call: TRBV2; j_call: TRBJ2-1; d_call: TRBD2; clone_size: -; cdr3_aa: CASSRSIGLAVNEQFF; cdr3_nt: TGTGCCAGCAGTAGGTCGATAGGACTAGCGGTAAATGAGCAGTTCTTC
v_call: TRBV19; j_call: TRBJ2-7; d_call: -; clone_size: -; cdr3_aa: CASSTSTGKSYEQYF; cdr3_nt: TGTGCCAGTAGTACTAGCACCGGGAAAAGCTACGAGCAGTACTTC
v_call: TRBV5-5; j_call: TRBJ2-7; d_call: -; clone_size: -; cdr3_aa: CASSLTGPGREQYF; cdr3_nt: TGTGCCAGCAGCTTGACAGGCCCCGGAAGGGAGCAGTACTTC
v_call: TRBV7-2; j_call: TRBJ2-7; d_call: -; clone_size: -; cdr3_aa: CASSLVSGTGYEQYF; cdr3_nt: TGTGCCAGCAGCTTAGTCAGCGGGACAGGTTACGAGCAGTACTTC
v_call: TRBV4-1; j_call: TRBJ2-1; d_call: -; clone_size: -; cdr3_aa: CASSREGRSLAYNEQFF; cdr3_nt: TGCGCCAGCAGCCGAGAGGGGCGATCCCTGGCCTACAATGAGCAGTTCTTC
v_call: TRBV19; j_call: TRBJ2-5; d_call: TRBD2; clone_size: -; cdr3_aa: CASSIGGAGELETQYF; cdr3_nt: TGTGCCAGTAGTATAGGGGGAGCGGGGGAATTGGAGACCCAGTACTTC
v_call: TRBV5-1; j_call: TRBJ1-1; d_call: TRBD1; clone_size: -; cdr3_aa: CASSLQGGVNTEAFF; cdr3_nt: TGCGCCAGCAGCTTGCAGGGGGGAGTGAACACTGAAGCTTTCTTT
v_call: TRBV27; j_call: TRBJ1-2; d_call: TRBD1; clone_size: -; cdr3_aa: CASTKTGGLPGYTF; cdr3_nt: TGTGCCAGCACTAAAACAGGGGGCCTTCCTGGCTACACCTTC